This TCR beta chain stems from a study of T cell responses to AZD1222 COVID-19 vaccine. TCRdb's table, derived via immunoSEQ multiplex PCR, lists solely in-frame clones and lacks some. The table records about 110,000 clones, around 90% of them present only once. Whole-study findings and limits: At study baseline, merely five or six AZD1222 recipients were seropositive. Targets within unmutated variant regions were reportedly found for nearly half of spike-specific TCRs.

Concerning this clone itself: Its antigen is as yet unknown.

The V gene's germline CDR1 is KGHSH and CDR2 LQKENI. The V end was cut by 3 bases, the J end by 0 bases, with 8 bases between. The CDR3 runs 15 residues. The source is an adult in good health. The sample in question was peripheral blood, obtained on day 0 of AZD1222 vaccination. This rearrangement joins TRBV18 to TRBJ2-2, with D unclear. CDR3: CASSPADSNTGELFF. CDR3 nucleotides: TGTGCCAGCTCACCGGCGGATTCGAACACCGGGGAGCTGTTTTTT.